A selection of T cell receptor beta chains follows, all from one sample in a study of regulatory T cells in long-lasting Graves disease. TCRdb fed the multiplex PCR reads into MiXCR, producing one record per CDR3 protein. Here the sample spans about 420,000 distinct CDR3 sequences, roughly 17% being singletons. These data also formed part of another study, on T cells in Graves' hyperthyroidism and ophthalmopathy.

Source: peripheral blood mononuclear cells (PBMCs), taken at new diagnosis, from a patient treated with antithyroid drugs. The receptor set was obtained from a woman aged 18 to 35 with Graves disease. CDR3s include the opening cysteine and the closing phenylalanine or tryptophan. The D gene is left open where the match is weak. The size of a clone is reported for some rows only, either as once, few or many, or as a class for expanded clones.

size	D	J	V	DNA	CDR3
.	TRBD2	TRBJ2-5	TRBV5-5	TGTGCCAGCAGCCGGACTAGCGGGTGGGAGGAGACCCAGTACTTC	CASSRTSGWEETQYF
many	.	TRBJ2-3	TRBV6-5	TGTGCCAGCAGTTACTCGGAGGATTCAGATACGCAGTATTTT	CASSYSEDSDTQYF
.	.	TRBJ2-1	TRBV3-1	TGTGCCAGCAGCCAAGAACGAGGTGGGAGGTTATACAATGAGCAGTTCTTC	CASSQERGGRLYNEQFF
few	TRBD1	TRBJ1-6	TRBV7-2	TGTGCCAGCAGCTCTTATGCCCCTCGACAGGGGAATTCACCCCTCCACTTT	CASSSYAPRQGNSPLHF
many	.	TRBJ1-1	TRBV20-1	TGCAGTGCCACCCGGAGCACTGAAGCTTTCTTT	CSATRSTEAFF
.	.	TRBJ1-6	TRBV27	TGTGCCAGCAGTTTAGGGCAGGGGTATCGGTCACCCCTCCACTTT	CASSLGQGYRSPLHF
many	.	TRBJ2-2	TRBV29-1	TGCAGCGGGGGTCAGCGAGCGGCCGGGGAGCTGTTTTTT	CSGGQRAAGELFF
few	.	TRBJ2-7	TRBV6-2/TRBV6-3	TGTGCCAGCAGTCTCTTCGACAGGCCCTCCTACGAGCAGTACTTC	CASSLFDRPSYEQYF
many	TRBD1	TRBJ2-5	TRBV20-1	TGCAGTGCTAGAGATCGTGGGCAGGGGGCGAGGGAGACCCAGTACTTC	CSARDRGQGARETQYF
.	.	TRBJ2-1	TRBV6-2/TRBV6-3	TGTGCCAGCAGTTACCCGCCTAGGATTACCTTTCCCTTCAATGAGCAGTTCTTC	CASSYPPRITFPFNEQFF
many	.	TRBJ2-1	TRBV28	TGTGCCAGCAGTTCCCAACCGGGACGGCCCGAGGGCAATGAGCAGTTCTTC	CASSSQPGRPEGNEQFF
.	.	TRBJ1-2	TRBV9	TGTGCCAGCAGCGCAGTAAAGGGGGGTAGTTCTCTTACTAACTATGGCTACACCTTC	CASSAVKGGSSLTNYGYTF
.	.	TRBJ1-1	TRBV7-2	TGTGCCAGCAAAACATACTCAGGGGCTGAAGCTTTCTTT	CASKTYSGAEAFF
many	TRBD2	TRBJ2-7	TRBV6-1	TGTGCCAGCACCATCCCGGGGGGTACCTACGAGCAGTACTTC	CASTIPGGTYEQYF
.	TRBD2	TRBJ2-7	TRBV6-2/TRBV6-3	TGTGCCAGCAGTGGGACTAGCGGGGACTCCTACGAGCAGTACTTC	CASSGTSGDSYEQYF
.	TRBD2	TRBJ2-5	TRBV5-1	TGCGCCAGCAGCTTGTTTACTAGCGGCCAAGAGACCCAGTACTTC	CASSLFTSGQETQYF
many	.	TRBJ2-1	TRBV2	TGTGCCAGCAGTGTTCTTCAAAACAATGAGCAGTTCTTC	CASSVLQNNEQFF
.	.	TRBJ2-5	TRBV29-1	TGCAGCGTTGAAGATCTGTTCCCTGCCAATACTATCCAGTACTTC	CSVEDLFPANTIQYF
.	.	TRBJ1-5	TRBV30	TGTGCCTGGAGTCATGCCAGCAATCAGCCCCAGCATTTT	CAWSHASNQPQHF
many	.	TRBJ2-7	TRBV11-2	TGTGCCAGCAGCCACTCTGGACTACCAGGCCGCGAGCAGTACTTC	CASSHSGLPGREQYF
.	TRBD1	TRBJ1-2	TRBV4-3	TGCGCCAGCAGCCCAGGACAGGGGGCGATTGGCTACACCTTC	CASSPGQGAIGYTF
many	TRBD2	TRBJ2-1	TRBV7-9	TGTGCCAGCAGCTCGCTAGCGGGAGTGCGGGACAATGAGCAGTTCTTC	CASSSLAGVRDNEQFF
few	.	TRBJ1-1	TRBV16	TGTGCCAGCAGCCAGTCGGTGGAACCTATGAACACTGAAGCTTTCTTT	CASSQSVEPMNTEAFF
many	.	TRBJ2-7	TRBV2	TGTGCCAGCAGGCCGGGACTGTCAGTCTACGAGCAGTACTTC	CASRPGLSVYEQYF
many	.	TRBJ2-7	TRBV28	TGTGCCAGCAGTTTACCTGGGGCCAGCAGCGAGCAGTACTTC	CASSLPGASSEQYF
many	TRBD2	TRBJ2-7	TRBV7-6	TGTGCCAGCAGCTTAGAAGGTAGCGGGAGTTACGAGCAGTACTTC	CASSLEGSGSYEQYF
few	.	TRBJ1-5	TRBV10-3	TGTGCCATCAGTGCGTCAATCGACCGAAATAGCAATCAGCCCCAGCATTTT	CAISASIDRNSNQPQHF
.	TRBD2	TRBJ2-7	TRBV20-1	TGCAGTGTCGGCGGGAGGGCCTACGAGCAGTACTTC	CSVGGRAYEQYF
many	.	TRBJ2-7	TRBV18	TGTGCCAGCTCACCATCGAATGGACAGCCGGACGAGCAGTACTTC	CASSPSNGQPDEQYF
many	TRBD1	TRBJ2-5	TRBV28	TGTGCCAGCAGTTTAGTGGGCAGGGGGTCTGAGACCCAGTACTTC	CASSLVGRGSETQYF
.	TRBD1	TRBJ1-3	TRBV6-1	TGTGCCAGCAGCAGACAGGGCCCTGGAAACACCATATATTTT	CASSRQGPGNTIYF